The 25 T cell receptor beta chains below all came from one sample that was sequenced in a study of breast tumors, draining lymph nodes, adjacent tissues. TCRdb called the multiplex PCR reads again in MiXCR, with one record for every CDR3 protein. The repertoire consists of 85,000 to 130,000 distinct CDR3 sequences, with 21% occurring once and the leading ten covering over 1%. Samples came from axillary lymph nodes draining the breast cancer. Sequencing was performed on axillary lymph node tissue. Receptor source: a female donor with breast cancer. Some clones in this sample may be carry-over from other donors' samples.

This clonotype was observed many times. This sequence joins TRBV20-1 and TRBJ2-7; D possibly corresponds to TRBD1 (7 bases). The V end was cut by 0 bases, the J end by 4 bases, with 16 bases between. Per germline, CDR1 DFQATT and CDR2 SNEGSKA (reference sequence). The CDR3 has 15 amino acids. The DNA for the CDR3 is TGCAGTGCTAGAGATCGTGGACAGGAGGGTTACGAGCAGTACTTC. Translating gives CSARDRGQEGYEQYF.

This clonotype was seen just once. Relative to the germline gene, one junction end is altered; a read error may explain this. The J gene is TRBJ2-1, the V gene TRBV6-1, with TRBD1 matching over 8 bases. The germline V gene has CDR1 MNHNS and CDR2 SASEGT. The CDR3 is 15 residues long. The CDR3 coding sequence is TGTACCAGCAGTGTCTCAGGGGGCAATTACAATGAGCAGTTCTTC. Translated, it gives CTSSVSGGNYNEQFF.

Only a few counts were recorded for this clonotype. The V gene is TRBV4-1, the J gene TRBJ2-6; 7 bases align to TRBD1. V lost 5 bases, J lost 0 bases, and 10 bases stayed unmatched. The germline CDR1 and CDR2 sequences are MGHRA and YSYEKL. This CDR3 is 18 amino acids long. Here the CDR3 reads CASSSWDRQSSGANVLTF. The CDR3 nucleotides are TGCGCCAGCAGCTCCTGGGACAGACAAAGCTCTGGGGCCAACGTCCTGACTTTC.

The CDR3 coding sequence is TGTGCCAGCAGGCCGGGGACAGGGGTCACCGGGGAGCTGTTTTTT. Translated, it gives CASRPGTGVTGELFF. V usage is TRBV27 and J usage is TRBJ2-2, with 10 bases matching TRBD1. This CDR3 is built from 15 residues. V was pared by 6 bases and J by 4 bases, with 5 bases of the junction left unmatched. Germline assignment: CDR1 MNHEY and CDR2 SMNVEV (reference sequence).

The table lists this clonotype with many counts. This CDR3 is CASSPRLAGGQHEQFF. The CDR3 region has the DNA TGTGCCAGCAGCCCCAGACTAGCGGGAGGGCAGCATGAGCAGTTCTTC. The V call is TRBV4-2, the J call TRBJ2-1; 14 nucleotides align to TRBD2. Germline V gives CDR1 LGHNA, CDR2 YNFKEQ. The junction had 7 bases not matched to a gene; V was cut back by 4 bases and J by 8 bases. The CDR3 has 16 amino acids.

This clonotype was observed once. A single base separates this from a much larger clone, so it may be a read error. The rearrangement links TRBV12-3 or TRBV12-4 to TRBJ1-4; D is perhaps TRBD1 (5 bases). The V and J ends lost 6 bases and 12 bases respectively, with 20 bases between them. The CDR3 covers 14 residues. This CDR3 is CASSPGEVGEELFF. The DNA for the CDR3 is TGTGCCAGCAGCCCCGGGGAAGTAGGGGAAGAACTGTTTTTT.

This clonotype was detected ten times or more. The chain couples TRBV6-5 to TRBJ2-1; D gene unclear. Germline CDR1 MNHEY, CDR2 SVGAGI. Trimming removed 0 bases at V and 4 bases at J, with 4 bases between. The length of the CDR3 is 13 residues. The CDR3 DNA sequence: TGTGCCAGCAGTTACTCGGTTTACAATGAGCAGTTCTTC. Translation: CASSYSVYNEQFF.

This clonotype has a handful of counts. The rearrangement joins TRBV28 to TRBJ1-2, with D possibly being TRBD1 (6 bases). Germline V gene data show CDR1 as MDHEN and CDR2 as SYDVKM. The CDR3 has 14 amino acids. V lost 6 bases and J 4 bases, leaving 15 bases between the germline ends. CDR3: CASSNRVRSYGYTF. Written as DNA, the CDR3 is TGTGCCAGCAGCAACAGGGTAAGAAGCTATGGCTACACCTTC.

This clonotype has ten or more counts. CDR3 in amino acids: CASVVGSYNSPLHF. The DNA for the CDR3 is TGTGCCAGCGTTGTGGGCTCCTATAATTCACCCCTCCACTTT. The chain carries TRBV6-1 and TRBJ1-6; D unresolved. V gave up 8 bases and J gave up 0 bases, with 8 bases separating them. The germline V gene encodes CDR1 MNHNS and CDR2 SASEGT. The length of the CDR3 is 14 residues.

This clonotype appeared many times. V and J are TRBV7-9 and TRBJ1-2; D gene uncertain. The germline gives CDR1 SEHNR, CDR2 FQNEAQ (reference sequence). This CDR3 is 14 amino acids long. V dropped 6 bases and J dropped 5 bases, with 16 bases sitting between them. CDR3 DNA sequence: TGTGCCAGCAGTACTTCTCAAGCCCGATATGGCTACACCTTC. This codes for CASSTSQARYGYTF.

This clonotype has only a few counts. The chain combines TRBV12-3 or TRBV12-4 with TRBJ1-1; no definite D call. The CDR3 spans 14 residues. V was trimmed by 5 bases and J by 1 base, leaving 11 bases between them. The CDR3 DNA is TGTGCCAGCAGTCCCCGATTGGGGAACACTGAAGCTTTCTTT. Its translation is CASSPRLGNTEAFF.

This clonotype was seen repeatedly, ten times or more. The chain links TRBV5-6 to TRBJ2-1; 15 bases map to TRBD2. Germline V gene sequence: CDR1 SGHDT, CDR2 YYEEEE. The V and J ends lost 4 bases and 0 bases, in that order; junction bases with no gene match: 11. This CDR3 region has 20 residues. CDR3 residues: CASSPRDTGLAGGSYNEQFF. The CDR3 bases are TGTGCCAGCAGCCCACGGGACACGGGACTAGCGGGGGGCTCCTACAATGAGCAGTTCTTC.

This clonotype was seen at least ten times. The J gene is TRBJ2-7, the V gene TRBV7-6, with TRBD1 identical over 7 bases. Germline CDR1 and CDR2: SGHVS and FNYEAQ. The J segment lost 6 bases and the V segment lost 5 bases, leaving 4 bases of the junction unmatched. The CDR3 consists of 12 residues. CDR3 coding DNA: TGTGCCAGCAGCCAAACAGGGGTCGAGCAGTACTTC. Its translation: CASSQTGVEQYF.

The sample holds many counts of this clonotype. The V call is TRBV11-2, the J call TRBJ2-2; no firm D call. Per germline, CDR1 SGHAT and CDR2 FQNNGV. The CDR3 covers 14 residues. V was pared by 3 bases and J by 6 bases, with 11 bases between. CDR3 region: CASSFLPRAGELFF. The CDR3 DNA reads as TGTGCCAGCAGCTTCCTGCCCCGGGCCGGGGAGCTGTTTTTT.

The chain uses TRBV20-1 and TRBJ1-1, with 9 bases identical to TRBD1. The CDR3 consists of 14 residues. J lost 1 base, V lost 6 bases, and 6 bases had no gene match. Per germline, CDR1 DFQATT and CDR2 SNEGSKA (reference sequence). CDR3 DNA: TGCAGTGCACAACAGGGGGCAAGGAACACTGAAGCTTTCTTT. Its translation: CSAQQGARNTEAFF.

Concerning this clonotype itself: This may be a read error: a much more frequent sequence differs by one nucleotide. The CDR3 spells CASSIPGQEAETQYF. CDR3 bases: TGTGCCAGTAGCATTCCGGGACAGGAGGCGGAGACCCAGTACTTC. This chain uses TRBV19 with TRBJ2-5; TRBD1 matches 8 bases. CDR1 is LNHDA and CDR2 is SQIVND in the germline V gene (reference sequence). V shed 6 bases and J 5 bases; nucleotides not matched to a gene: 11. This CDR3 is built from 15 residues.

This clonotype has only a few counts. V and J are TRBV12-5 and TRBJ2-1; the D gene is possibly TRBD2 (6 bases). Trimming took off 7 bases at V and 5 bases at J, with 18 bases between the two ends. CDR1 and CDR2 from the germline V gene are LGHNT and FRNRAP. This CDR3 comprises 15 residues. CDR3 loop: CASAPWSSAHNEQFF. Here the CDR3 DNA reads TGTGCTAGTGCCCCGTGGTCTAGCGCGCACAATGAGCAGTTCTTC.

The sample holds many counts of this clonotype. The chain recombines TRBV20-1 with TRBJ1-5; D unclear. The CDR3 is 14 amino acids. Germline CDR1 reads DFQATT; CDR2 reads SNEGSKA (reference sequence). V was pared by 5 bases and J by 3 bases, with 14 bases between. CDR3: CSAWNEAANQPQHF. The CDR3 DNA sequence: TGCAGTGCTTGGAACGAGGCGGCCAATCAGCCCCAGCATTTT.

This clonotype was recorded a few times. The genes are TRBV28 and TRBJ1-2; D may be TRBD1 (5 bases). Germline values: CDR1 MDHEN, CDR2 SYDVKM. Between the trimmed V and J ends, which lost 5 bases and 4 bases, there was a span of 14 bases. The CDR3 totals 14 residues. The CDR3 loop is CASSLQARSYGYTF. The CDR3 nucleotides read TGTGCCAGCAGTCTACAGGCGAGGTCCTATGGCTACACCTTC.

By sample share, this clonotype is medium-sized. The chain employs TRBV10-3 and TRBJ1-2; D call uncertain. The CDR3 consists of 15 residues. The V and J ends lost 0 bases and 1 base respectively, with 9 bases between them. Per the germline V gene, CDR1 is ENHRY and CDR2 is SYGVKD. CDR3 sequence reads: CAISESAGYNYGYTF. The CDR3 DNA sequence: TGTGCCATCAGTGAGTCGGCCGGATATAACTATGGCTACACCTTC.

This clonotype was seen only a few times. The chain links TRBV6-1 to TRBJ2-5; the D is unclear. Trimming stripped 3 bases from V and 9 bases from J, with 14 bases between. In germline, CDR1 is MNHNS, CDR2 SASEGT. There are 13 residues in the CDR3. The CDR3 sequence: CASSDAPRYSQYF. DNA of the CDR3: TGTGCCAGCAGTGACGCCCCCAGGTATTCCCAGTACTTC.

In its sample, this clonotype was seen many times. The CDR3 region is CASSESWIPYEQYF. CDR3 in DNA: TGCGCCAGCAGTGAGTCTTGGATACCCTACGAGCAGTACTTC. V is TRBV10-2 and J is TRBJ2-7; D gene ambiguous. The CDR3 runs 14 residues. Deletions cut 0 bases from V and 2 bases from J, with 8 bases between. Looked up from germline, CDR1 is WSHSY and CDR2 is SAAADI.

The chain uses TRBV9 and TRBJ2-2, with 8 bases fitting TRBD2. J was trimmed by 0 bases and V by 1 base; bases with no gene match: 11. Looked up from germline, CDR1 is SGDLS and CDR2 is YYNGEE. CDR3 size: 19 residues. This CDR3 reads CASSVTTGGGLANTGELFF. The DNA of the CDR3 is TGTGCCAGCAGCGTAACGACGGGAGGGGGTCTCGCGAACACCGGGGAGCTGTTTTTT.

This clonotype was recorded many times. The rearrangement links TRBV19 to TRBJ2-1, with D perhaps matching TRBD1 (6 bases). The germline V and J ends were trimmed by 7 bases and 2 bases, with 12 bases remaining between them. CDR3 length: 14 amino acids. Germline V gene data show CDR1 as LNHDA and CDR2 as SQIVND (reference sequence). The chain's CDR3 is CASNFGTTYNEQFF. CDR3 bases: TGTGCCAGTAACTTCGGGACAACCTACAATGAGCAGTTCTTC.

This clonotype was found once. The chain combines TRBV6-6 with TRBJ1-3; 8 bases agree with TRBD1. V lost 5 bases and J lost 4; bases outside the gene matches: 4. Germline CDR1 is MNHNY and CDR2 is SVGAGI (reference sequence). The CDR3 is 14 residues long. The CDR3: CASSRQGPGNTIYF. CDR3 bases: TGTGCCAGCAGTCGACAGGGGCCCGGAAACACCATATATTTT.